This section outlines one T cell receptor beta chain sequence together with its context. The antigen remains undetermined. Peripheral blood came from all dose cohorts at three timepoints. Data came from immunoSEQ multiplex PCR; TCRdb stores just in-frame clones and leaves some out. The sample comprises 60,000 to 75,000 clones, 90% to 95% of which are singletons, and roughly a fifth rests with the top ten. The sample is drawn from a study of OX40 agonist ivuxolimab in advanced cancers. The wider study: Among those enrolled, mean age was 60 years (range about 23 to 90) and about 82% were male. It was permissible to have had prior anti-PD-1, anti-PD-L1 or anti-CTLA-4 therapy, and approximately 38% had some.

Study-wide results and limits: There was clonal expansion of CD4+ and CD8+ blood T cells by week 6 at 0.1 to 3.0 mg/kg.

Trimming removed 6 bases at V and 0 bases at J, with 13 bases between. The CDR3 sequence is 16 residues long. The V gene's germline CDR1 is SGDLS and CDR2 YYNGEE. The chain links TRBV9 to TRBJ2-6; a weak D match, TRBD1 (6 bases). Source: CD4+ or CD8+ T cells sorted from blood, taken in a trial of the OX40 agonist ivuxolimab. The receptor was derived from an adult with an advanced solid tumor such as melanoma, head and neck, liver or kidney cancer. The CDR3, as DNA: TGTGCCAGCACAGGAAGGACAGCCTCTGGGGCCAACGTCCTGACTTTC. Translated: CASTGRTASGANVLTF. Full variable domain (outside the CDR3, taken from reference TRBV9 and TRBJ2-6): DSGVTQTPKHLITATGQRVTLRCSPRSGDLSVYWYQQSLDQGLQFLIQYYNGEERAKGNILERFSAQQFPDLHSELNLSSLELGDSALYFCASTGRTASGANVLTFGAGSRLTVL.